Many counts were recorded for the clone carrying this T cell receptor beta chain. Its cognate antigen is unknown. This record belongs to a study of blood T cells in healthy people across ages. Study conclusions and caveats: Both naive CD4+ cell counts and diversity were greater in long-lived donors than in aged donors.

A second PCR of 7 to 11 cycles used a sample-barcoded 5' primer and a J-beta primer mix. One entry per CDR3 protein results from TCRdb running MiXCR on the 5' RACE reads. The sample shows around 600,000 distinct CDR3 sequences, less than 60% of them seen only once. This clonotype was obtained from a man older than 75 in good health. Material: blood.

CDR3 nucleotide sequence: TGTGCCAGCAGTGAAGCGCAACTAAACCAGCAGTACTTC. Protein product: CASSEAQLNQQYF. The chain employs TRBV6-1 and TRBJ2-7; D gene unclear. Germline lookup yields CDR1 MNHNS and CDR2 SASEGT. The CDR3 is made up of 13 amino acids. V was clipped by 0 bases and J by 8 bases, with 11 bases between them.